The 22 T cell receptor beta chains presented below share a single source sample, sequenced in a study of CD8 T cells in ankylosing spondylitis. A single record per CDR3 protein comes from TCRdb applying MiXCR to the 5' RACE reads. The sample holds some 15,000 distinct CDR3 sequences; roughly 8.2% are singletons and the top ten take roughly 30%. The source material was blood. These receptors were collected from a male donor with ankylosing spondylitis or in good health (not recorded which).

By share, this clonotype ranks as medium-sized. In nucleotides, the CDR3 is TGTGCCAGCAGCTTAGGGAGGTCCGGGCCGGAGCAGTACTTC. Amino acids: CASSLGRSGPEQYF. This rearrangement joins TRBV7-9 to TRBJ2-7, with D possibly being TRBD2 (5 bases). From germline, CDR1 is SEHNR and CDR2 FQNEAQ (reference sequence). V was pared by 1 base and J by 7 bases, with 14 bases between. This CDR3 is built from 14 residues.

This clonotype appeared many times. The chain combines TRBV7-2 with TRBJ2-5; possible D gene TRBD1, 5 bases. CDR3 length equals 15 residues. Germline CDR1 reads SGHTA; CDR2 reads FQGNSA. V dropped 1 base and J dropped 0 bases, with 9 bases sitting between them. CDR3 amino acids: CASSLDQGYQETQYF. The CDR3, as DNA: TGTGCCAGCAGCTTAGATCAGGGTTACCAAGAGACCCAGTACTTC.

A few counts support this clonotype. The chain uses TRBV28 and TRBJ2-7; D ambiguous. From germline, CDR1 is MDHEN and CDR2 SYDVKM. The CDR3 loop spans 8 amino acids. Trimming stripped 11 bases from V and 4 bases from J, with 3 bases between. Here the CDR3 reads CAGYEQYF. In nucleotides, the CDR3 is TGTGCCGGTTACGAGCAGTACTTC.

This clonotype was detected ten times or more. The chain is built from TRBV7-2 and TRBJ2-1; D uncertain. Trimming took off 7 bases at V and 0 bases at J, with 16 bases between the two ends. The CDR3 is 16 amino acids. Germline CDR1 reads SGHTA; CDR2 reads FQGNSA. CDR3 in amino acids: CASNPEAQSSYNEQFF. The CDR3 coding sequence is TGTGCCAGCAACCCAGAAGCACAGAGCTCCTACAATGAGCAGTTCTTC.

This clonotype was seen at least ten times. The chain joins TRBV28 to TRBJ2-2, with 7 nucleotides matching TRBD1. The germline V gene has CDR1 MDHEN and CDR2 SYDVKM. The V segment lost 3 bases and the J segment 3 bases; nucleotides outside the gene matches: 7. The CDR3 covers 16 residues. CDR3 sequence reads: CASSLLHRGYTGELFF. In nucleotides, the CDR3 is TGTGCCAGCAGTTTGCTCCACAGGGGATACACCGGGGAGCTGTTTTTT.

The DNA for the CDR3 is TGTGCCAGCAGGCCCGGGACACCGACCGGGGAGCTGTTTTTT. This encodes CASRPGTPTGELFF. The V and J genes are TRBV28 and TRBJ2-2, with TRBD1 as a possible D gene (6 bases). Germline V lookup: CDR1 MDHEN, CDR2 SYDVKM. This CDR3 has 14 residues. Between the trimmed V and J ends, which lost 6 bases and 5 bases, there was a span of 13 bases.

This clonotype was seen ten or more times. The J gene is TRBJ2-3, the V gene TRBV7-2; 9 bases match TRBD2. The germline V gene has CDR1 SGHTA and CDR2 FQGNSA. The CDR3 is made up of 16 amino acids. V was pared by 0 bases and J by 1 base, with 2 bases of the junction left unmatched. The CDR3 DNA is TGTGCCAGCAGCTTAGCTTCTAGCGGGGGCACAGATACGCAGTATTTT. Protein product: CASSLASSGGTDTQYF.

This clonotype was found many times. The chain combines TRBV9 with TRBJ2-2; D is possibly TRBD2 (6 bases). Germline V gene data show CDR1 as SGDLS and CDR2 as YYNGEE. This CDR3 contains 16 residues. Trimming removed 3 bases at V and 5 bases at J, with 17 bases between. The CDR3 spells CASSADGTPITGELFF. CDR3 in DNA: TGTGCCAGCAGCGCGGACGGGACTCCCATAACCGGGGAGCTGTTTTTT.

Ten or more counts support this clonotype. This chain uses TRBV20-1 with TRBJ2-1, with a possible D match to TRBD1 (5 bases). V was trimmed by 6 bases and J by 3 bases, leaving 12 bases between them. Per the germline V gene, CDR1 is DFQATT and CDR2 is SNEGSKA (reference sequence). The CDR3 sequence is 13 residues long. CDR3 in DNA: TGCAGTGCCCCAGGGCCTATCTACAATGAGCAGTTCTTC. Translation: CSAPGPIYNEQFF.

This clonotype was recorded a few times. CDR3 coding DNA: TGTGCCAGCAGTTCGGGACTAGCGGGAGGGCAGTACTTC. It is translated as CASSSGLAGGQYF. This chain links TRBV27 with TRBJ2-7; 15 positions match TRBD2. This CDR3 comprises 13 residues. V was pared by 4 bases and J by 9 bases, with 1 base of the junction left unmatched. Germline V gene sequence: CDR1 MNHEY, CDR2 SMNVEV (reference sequence).

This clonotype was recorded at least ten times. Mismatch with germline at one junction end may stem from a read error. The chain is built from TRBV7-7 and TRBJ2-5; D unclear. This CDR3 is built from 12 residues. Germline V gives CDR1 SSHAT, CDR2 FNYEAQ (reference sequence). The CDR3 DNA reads TGTGCTAGCAGCTCCAACGGAGAGACCCAGTACTTC. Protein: CASSSNGETQYF. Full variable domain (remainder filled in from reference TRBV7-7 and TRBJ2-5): GAGVSQSPRYKVTKRGQDVTLRCDPISSHATLYWYQQALGQGPEFLTYFNYEAQPDKSGLPSDRFSAERPEGSISTLTIQRTEQRDSAMYRCASSSNGETQYFGPGTRLLVL.

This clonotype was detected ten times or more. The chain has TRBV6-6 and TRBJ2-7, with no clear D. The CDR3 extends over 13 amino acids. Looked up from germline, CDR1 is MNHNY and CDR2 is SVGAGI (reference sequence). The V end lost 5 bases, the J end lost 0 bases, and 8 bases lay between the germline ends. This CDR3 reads CASSPQSSYEQYV. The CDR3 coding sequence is TGTGCCAGCAGTCCACAGAGCTCCTACGAGCAGTACGTC.

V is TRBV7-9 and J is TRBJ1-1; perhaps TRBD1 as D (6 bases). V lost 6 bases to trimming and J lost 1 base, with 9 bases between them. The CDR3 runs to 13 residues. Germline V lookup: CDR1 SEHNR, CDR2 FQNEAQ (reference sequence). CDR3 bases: TGTGCCAGCAGGCTGACAGGGAACACTGAAGCTTTCTTT. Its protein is CASRLTGNTEAFF.

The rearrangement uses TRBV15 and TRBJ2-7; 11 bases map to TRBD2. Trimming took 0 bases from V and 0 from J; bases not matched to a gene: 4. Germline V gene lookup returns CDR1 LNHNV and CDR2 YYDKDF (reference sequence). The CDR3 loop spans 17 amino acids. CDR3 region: CATSRDMGLAVSYEQYF. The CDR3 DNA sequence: TGTGCCACCAGCAGAGATATGGGACTAGCGGTCTCCTACGAGCAGTACTTC.

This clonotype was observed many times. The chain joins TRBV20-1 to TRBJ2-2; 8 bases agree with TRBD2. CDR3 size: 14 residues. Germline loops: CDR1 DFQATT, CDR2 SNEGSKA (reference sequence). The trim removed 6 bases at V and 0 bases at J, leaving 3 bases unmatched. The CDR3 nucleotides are TGCAGTGCCTTAGCGGGGCCGAACACCGGGGAGCTGTTTTTT. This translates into CSALAGPNTGELFF.

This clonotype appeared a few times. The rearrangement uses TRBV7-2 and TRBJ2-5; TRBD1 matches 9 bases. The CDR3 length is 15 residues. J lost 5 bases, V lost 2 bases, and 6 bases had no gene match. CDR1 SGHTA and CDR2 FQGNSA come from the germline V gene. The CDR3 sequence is CASSLPGTGLETQYF. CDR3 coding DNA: TGTGCCAGCAGCTTACCCGGGACAGGGTTGGAGACCCAGTACTTC.

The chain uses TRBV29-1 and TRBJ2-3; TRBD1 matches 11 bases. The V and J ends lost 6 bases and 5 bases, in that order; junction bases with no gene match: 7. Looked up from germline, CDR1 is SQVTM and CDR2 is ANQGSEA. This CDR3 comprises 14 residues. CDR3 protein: CSVGGQGAKDTQYF. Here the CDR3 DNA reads TGCAGCGTCGGTGGACAGGGGGCTAAAGATACGCAGTATTTT.

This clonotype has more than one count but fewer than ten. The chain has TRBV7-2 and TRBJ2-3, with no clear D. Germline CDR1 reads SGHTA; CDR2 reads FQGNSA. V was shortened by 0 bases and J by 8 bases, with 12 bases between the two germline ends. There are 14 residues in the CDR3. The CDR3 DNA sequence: TGTGCCAGCAGCTTAGCCGCCTGGCCGAGTACGCAGTATTTT. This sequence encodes CASSLAAWPSTQYF.

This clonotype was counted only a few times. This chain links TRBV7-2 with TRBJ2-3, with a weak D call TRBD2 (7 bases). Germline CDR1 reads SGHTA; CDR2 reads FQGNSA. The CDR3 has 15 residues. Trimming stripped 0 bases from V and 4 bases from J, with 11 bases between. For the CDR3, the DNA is TGTGCCAGCAGCTTAGCGGGGGGGCCGCCAGATACGCAGTATTTT. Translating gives CASSLAGGPPDTQYF.

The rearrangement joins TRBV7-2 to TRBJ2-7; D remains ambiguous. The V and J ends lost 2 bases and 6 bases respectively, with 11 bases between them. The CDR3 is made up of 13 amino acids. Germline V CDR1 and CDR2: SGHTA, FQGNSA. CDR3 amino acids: CASSLLLVSEQYF. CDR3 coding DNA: TGTGCCAGCAGCTTACTTCTAGTCAGCGAGCAGTACTTC.

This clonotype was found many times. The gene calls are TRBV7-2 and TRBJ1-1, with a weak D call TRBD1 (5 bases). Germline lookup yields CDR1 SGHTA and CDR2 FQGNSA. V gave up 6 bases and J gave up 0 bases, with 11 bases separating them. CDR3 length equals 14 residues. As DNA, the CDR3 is TGTGCCAGCAGGATACAGGAAATGAACACTGAAGCTTTCTTT. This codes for CASRIQEMNTEAFF. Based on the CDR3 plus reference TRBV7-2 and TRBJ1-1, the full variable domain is GAGVSQSPSNKVTEKGKDVELRCDPISGHTALYWYRQSLGQGLEFLIYFQGNSAPDKSGLPSDRFSAERTGGSVSTLTIQRTQQEDSAVYLCASRIQEMNTEAFFGQGTRLTVV.

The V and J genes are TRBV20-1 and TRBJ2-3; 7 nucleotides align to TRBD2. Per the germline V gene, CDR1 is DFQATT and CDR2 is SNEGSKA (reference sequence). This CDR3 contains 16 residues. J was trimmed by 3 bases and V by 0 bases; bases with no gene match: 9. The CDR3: CSARDWGTAGTDTQYF. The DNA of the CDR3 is TGCAGTGCTAGAGATTGGGGAACAGCGGGAACAGATACGCAGTATTTT.